Presented here are 25 T cell receptor beta chains from one specimen sequenced in a study of cytomegalovirus exposure and HLA in healthy donors. PCR employed 60 Vbeta and 13 Jbeta primers. This table comes from immunoSEQ multiplex PCR, and its TCRdb copy is limited to in-frame clones, with some not included. The profile shows around 240,000 clones, around 76% of them singletons. Sequences were obtained from PBMCs. The receptors come from a middle-aged woman in good health and CMV-seropositive.

This chain joins TRBV29-1 and TRBJ2-1; perhaps TRBD2 as D (6 bases). The germline gives CDR1 SQVTM, CDR2 ANQGSEA. Trimming took off 3 bases at V and 6 bases at J, with 15 bases between the two ends. The CDR3 spans 14 residues. CDR3 sequence: CSVEGTGTLNEQFF. The CDR3 DNA follows: TGCAGCGTTGAGGGGACTGGGACTCTCAATGAGCAGTTCTTC.

The chain has TRBV13 and TRBJ2-7; 8 positions agree with TRBD2. The germline V gene encodes CDR1 PRHDT and CDR2 FYEKMQ (reference sequence). Trimming at V came to 4 bases and at J to 1 base, leaving 9 bases not matched to a gene. CDR3 length: 16 amino acids. CDR3 loop: CASSSLKREFSYEQYF. CDR3 nucleotide sequence: TGTGCCAGCAGCTCCCTCAAGCGGGAGTTTTCCTACGAGCAGTACTTC.

This clone was counted at least ten times. The chain recombines TRBV6-6 with TRBJ1-2; the D gene is possibly TRBD1 (5 bases). The V gene's germline CDR1 is MNHNY and CDR2 SVGAGI (reference sequence). CDR3 length: 12 amino acids. V gave up 7 bases and J gave up 3 bases, with 9 bases separating them. Here the CDR3 DNA reads TGTGCCAGCACCCTAGGGGACTATGGCTACACCTTC. Protein: CASTLGDYGYTF.

The V call is TRBV7-9, the J call TRBJ2-5, with D perhaps matching TRBD1 (5 bases). This CDR3 has 13 amino acids. Trimming took 2 bases from V and 4 from J, leaving 8 bases between them. Germline CDR1 and CDR2: SEHNR and FQNEAQ (reference sequence). CDR3 region: CASSLNTGETQYF. CDR3 coding DNA: TGTGCCAGCAGCTTAAATACAGGAGAGACCCAGTACTTC.

The rearrangement joins TRBV19 to TRBJ2-7; 8 nucleotides line up with TRBD1. The V and J ends lost 4 bases and 0 bases, in that order; junction bases with no gene match: 2. Looked up from germline, CDR1 is LNHDA and CDR2 is SQIVND (reference sequence). The CDR3 consists of 14 residues. The CDR3 nucleotides read TGTGCCAGTAGTAGTGGACAGGGCTCCTACGAGCAGTACTTC. Encoded protein: CASSSGQGSYEQYF.

The V gene is TRBV7-3, the J gene TRBJ2-3; D possibly corresponds to TRBD2 (6 bases). With 8 bases removed from V and 0 bases from J, the gap between germline ends came to 12 bases. There are 14 residues in the CDR3. Germline V gene lookup returns CDR1 SGHTA and CDR2 FQGTGA. In DNA, the CDR3 is TGTGCCAGCTCCTCCGGGACTAGCACAGATACGCAGTATTTT. Translating it yields CASSSGTSTDTQYF. Together with reference TRBV7-3 and TRBJ2-3, the CDR3 gives the full variable domain: GAGVSQTPSNKVTEKGKYVELRCDPISGHTALYWYRQSLGQGPEFLIYFQGTGAADDSGLPNDRFFAVRPEGSVSTLKIQRTERGDSAVYLCASSSGTSTDTQYFGPGTRLTVL.

In its sample, this clone was seen a few times. This chain joins TRBV7-2 and TRBJ2-5, with 9 bases identical to TRBD1. Trimming at V came to 5 bases and at J to 5 bases, leaving 9 bases not matched to a gene. CDR1 is SGHTA, CDR2 FQGNSA, per germline. This CDR3 contains 15 residues. Here the CDR3 DNA reads TGTGCCAGCAGCCGTAGGACAGGGGCGGGGGAGACCCAGTACTTC. Its translation: CASSRRTGAGETQYF. Looking up the rest from reference TRBV7-2 and TRBJ2-5 gives the full variable domain: GAGVSQSPSNKVTEKGKDVELRCDPISGHTALYWYRQSLGQGLEFLIYFQGNSAPDKSGLPSDRFSAERTGGSVSTLTIQRTQQEDSAVYLCASSRRTGAGETQYFGPGTRLLVL.

This clone was seen a few times. The chain is built from TRBV6-6 and TRBJ1-6; 10 bases align to TRBD1. The CDR3 is made up of 15 amino acids. V shed 6 bases, J shed 7 bases, and the junction held 6 bases outside the gene matches. The germline CDR1 and CDR2 sequences are MNHNY and SVGAGI (reference sequence). Here the CDR3 reads CASRQAGQGNSPLHF. CDR3 nucleotides: TGTGCCAGCAGGCAAGCGGGACAGGGGAATTCACCCCTCCACTTT.

CDR3 DNA sequence: TGCGCCAGCAGCCAAGATCTTTCGGTACCCGAGCAGTACTTC. It translates to CASSQDLSVPEQYF. The chain combines TRBV4-3 with TRBJ2-7; D is unclear. Trimming removed 0 bases from V and 6 bases from J, with 12 bases in between. The germline V gene has CDR1 LGHNA and CDR2 YSLEER. This CDR3 has 14 residues.

This clone was detected once. The gene calls are TRBV7-2 and TRBJ2-5, with 10 nucleotides matching TRBD2. Trimming cost V 5 bases and J 4 bases; bases outside gene matches: 10. Germline lookup yields CDR1 SGHTA and CDR2 FQGNSA. CDR3 length: 16 residues. CDR3 DNA: TGTGCCAGCAGCCGGAGCGGGAGGGCAGGGGGAGAGACCCAGTACTTC. Its protein is CASSRSGRAGGETQYF.

The rearrangement uses TRBV7-3 and TRBJ2-7; D might be TRBD1 (5 bases). The germline V gene has CDR1 SGHTA and CDR2 FQGTGA. The CDR3 is 13 amino acids. The V end lost 5 bases, the J end lost 5 bases, and 13 bases lay between the germline ends. In nucleotides, the CDR3 is TGTGCCAGCAGCCCAACAGGTTCCCACGAGCAGTACTTC. Translating it yields CASSPTGSHEQYF.

The V gene is TRBV29-1, the J gene TRBJ1-5; D perhaps matches TRBD1 (5 bases). Trimming took off 7 bases at V and 7 bases at J, with 17 bases between the two ends. This CDR3 spans 13 amino acids. CDR1 is SQVTM and CDR2 is ANQGSEA in the germline V gene. CDR3: CSATQGPDQPQHF. The CDR3 region has the DNA TGCAGCGCCACCCAGGGCCCCGACCAGCCCCAGCATTTT.

Details on this clone: One end of the junction fails to match germline, which may point to a read error. Other DNA sequences of this sample code for an identical CDR3. The chain is built from TRBV30 and TRBJ1-6, with 9 bases lining up with TRBD1. This CDR3 has 13 residues. Germline V lookup: CDR1 GTSNPN, CDR2 SVGIG (reference sequence). CDR3 loop: CAWRTGGNSPLHF. The CDR3 DNA sequence: TGTGCCTGGAGGACAGGGGGAAATTCCCCCCTCCACTTT.

The chain has TRBV2 and TRBJ1-2; 11 bases match TRBD1. From germline, CDR1 is SNHLY and CDR2 FYNNEI. V gave up 6 bases and J gave up 4 bases; unmatched junction bases: 7. This CDR3 spans 15 amino acids. CDR3 sequence: CASSPGGQGGYGYTF. The CDR3 DNA reads as TGTGCCAGCAGCCCTGGGGGACAGGGGGGCTATGGCTACACCTTC.

The rearrangement uses TRBV7-2 and TRBJ1-1, with D tentatively TRBD1 (6 bases). Deletions cut 3 bases from V and 0 bases from J, with 11 bases between. CDR1 is SGHTA, CDR2 FQGNSA, per germline. There are 15 residues in the CDR3. This CDR3 reads CASSLATGMNTEAFF. CDR3 sequence (DNA): TGTGCCAGCAGCTTGGCAACAGGGATGAACACTGAAGCTTTCTTT.

The genes are TRBV2 and TRBJ2-7, with a possible D match to TRBD1 (6 bases). Trimming took 6 bases from V and 1 from J, leaving 16 bases between them. The CDR3 covers 15 residues. Germline values: CDR1 SNHLY, CDR2 FYNNEI. The DNA of the CDR3 is TGTGCCAGCAGCTACAGGGACGGTCCTTCCTACGAGCAGTACTTC. It encodes CASSYRDGPSYEQYF. The variable domain in full, completed from reference TRBV2 and TRBJ2-7, reads EPEVTQTPSHQVTQMGQEVILRCVPISNHLYFYWYRQILGQKVEFLVSFYNNEISEKSEIFDDQFSVERPDGSNFTLKIRSTKLEDSAMYFCASSYRDGPSYEQYFGPGTRLTVT.

This chain uses TRBV19 with TRBJ1-1; TRBD1 agrees at 8 bases. This CDR3 region has 13 residues. The germline V gene has CDR1 LNHDA and CDR2 SQIVND (reference sequence). After removal of 6 bases from V and 11 bases from J, the junction contained 11 bases not matched to a gene. DNA of the CDR3: TGTGCCAGTAGCCCGGACAGGGCAAGGGAGGCTTTCTTT. Its protein product is CASSPDRAREAFF.

The V call is TRBV9, the J call TRBJ2-1; D ambiguous. The CDR3 extends over 13 amino acids. Germline CDR1 SGDLS, CDR2 YYNGEE. Deletions cut 4 bases from V and 8 bases from J, with 13 bases between. The CDR3 DNA follows: TGTGCCAGCAGCCAGAGGTTGTGGTATGAGCAGTTCTTC. Protein: CASSQRLWYEQFF.

The sample holds a few counts of this clone. The J gene is TRBJ2-6, the V gene TRBV7-3; D call uncertain. Per the germline V gene, CDR1 is SGHTA and CDR2 is FQGTGA. CDR3 length equals 15 residues. V lost 3 bases, J lost 0 bases, and 6 bases lay in between. The CDR3 nucleotides are TGTGCCAGCAGCTTCAGTACCTCTGGGGCCAACGTCCTGACTTTC. This codes for CASSFSTSGANVLTF.

This clone has only one observation. This chain links TRBV18 with TRBJ1-1, with a possible D match to TRBD1 (5 bases). The germline CDR1 and CDR2 sequences are KGHSH and LQKENI. V was clipped by 0 bases and J by 0 bases, with 8 bases between them. CDR3 size: 15 residues. This CDR3 reads CASSPPAGMNTEAFF. In DNA, the CDR3 is TGTGCCAGCTCACCACCCGCAGGGATGAACACTGAAGCTTTCTTT.

The genes are TRBV5-1 and TRBJ2-3, with TRBD2 matching 16 bases. Germline V gene lookup returns CDR1 SGHRS and CDR2 YFSETQ. The CDR3 runs to 17 residues. The J segment lost 6 bases and the V segment lost 4 bases, leaving 8 bases of the junction unmatched. CDR3 region: CASSKGLAGGRGDTQYF. In DNA, the CDR3 is TGCGCCAGCAGCAAGGGACTAGCGGGGGGGCGGGGTGATACGCAGTATTTT.

This clone has just a few counts. This sequence joins TRBV27 and TRBJ2-7; D remains ambiguous. Germline CDR1 and CDR2: MNHEY and SMNVEV (reference sequence). This CDR3 is built from 13 residues. V lost 0 bases and J 4 bases, leaving 7 bases between the germline ends. The CDR3 is CASSLSGSYEQYF. The CDR3 bases are TGTGCCAGCAGTTTATCTGGCTCATACGAGCAGTACTTC.

This chain links TRBV5-1 with TRBJ2-1; 12 nucleotides agree with TRBD1. V shed 1 base, J shed 8 bases, and the junction held 7 bases outside the gene matches. The CDR3 runs 16 residues. CDR1 SGHRS and CDR2 YFSETQ come from the germline V gene. CDR3 DNA: TGCGCCAGCAGCTTGTCCGGGACAGGGGGCAGGGATGAGCAGTTCTTC. The encoded protein is CASSLSGTGGRDEQFF.

This clone was counted a single time. A read error may produce the germline difference seen at one junction end. The rearrangement uses TRBV7-7 and TRBJ2-2; TRBD1 matches at 7 bases. Germline CDR1 reads SSHAT; CDR2 reads FNYEAQ (reference sequence). The CDR3 sequence is 13 residues long. This CDR3 is CASSLDRAGELFF. The CDR3, as DNA: TGTGCTAGCAGCTTAGACAGGGCCGGGGAGCTGTTTTTT.

The chain joins TRBV21-1 to TRBJ2-3; TRBD2, the D gene given by the table, was not confirmed from the DNA. TRBV21-1 is annotated as a pseudogene. This CDR3 is 16 amino acids long. The CDR3 region has the DNA TGTGCCAGCAGCCTGCGACCGGGACTACGACCAGATACGCAGTATTTT. Its protein is CASSLRPGLRPDTQYF.